The source of this TCR beta chain is a study of PD-1 blockade in classical Hodgkin lymphoma. In this sample, this clone turned up once. V was cut by 4 bases and J by 7 bases, with 14 bases left in between. This CDR3 region has 13 residues. Germline-derived CDR1 and CDR2 are ENHRY and SYGVKD. Sample time point: cycle 4 day 1 (C4D1), after six to seven weeks of nivolumab. Autologous stem cell transplantation was followed by relapse in every patient, and brentuximab vedotin exposure varied. Magnetic depletion of unwanted cells isolated CD4+ T cells from thawed PBMCs. TCRdb's copy holds only in-frame clones and misses some; the assay was immunoSEQ multiplex PCR. Altogether around 25,000 clones are present, 65% to 90% being singletons, with the ten largest covering around 3.1%.

J is TRBJ2-7 and V is TRBV10-3, with D unresolved. Sequencing was performed on CD4+ T cells from blood, taken before the fourth cycle of nivolumab. The clonotype was recovered from a human donor with classical Hodgkin lymphoma. CDR3 sequence (DNA): TGTGCCATCAGTGTAAGGCAGGACGGGGAGCAGTACTTC. Residues: CAISVRQDGEQYF.